The clone carrying this T cell receptor beta chain was detected only a few times. This sample is drawn from a study of blood T cell repertoires in COVID-19. As for the study in general: Collection of acute and convalescent COVID-19 samples took place in the United States, Italy and Spain. In each case, the material was cDNA or gDNA derived from T cells, B-cell-depleted T cells, or PBMCs.

In the original analysis: Amplification of reference gene primers was used by the study to estimate nucleated cell counts. TCRdb's copy holds only in-frame clones and misses some; the assay was immunoSEQ multiplex PCR. The V and J calls and clone size come from that table; D and trimming were worked out from the DNA. Of some 170,000 clones in the sample, roughly 79% are singletons; the top ten hold approximately 26%. Per germline, CDR1 MNHEY and CDR2 SMNVEV (reference sequence). The CDR3 totals 19 residues. The J segment lost 6 bases and the V segment lost 5 bases, leaving 16 bases of the junction unmatched.

The clonotype was recovered from a woman aged 70 to 79 with acute or convalescent COVID-19. Specimen: peripheral blood. This sequence joins TRBV27 and TRBJ2-2, with 12 bases aligning to TRBD2. The CDR3 DNA is TGTGCCAGCAGTCAAGACGTTGCATGGACTAGCGGGACCCCCGGGGAGCTGTTTTTT. Translated: CASSQDVAWTSGTPGELFF.